The 28 T cell receptor beta chains presented below share a single source sample, sequenced in a study of T cells in Graves' hyperthyroidism and ophthalmopathy. RNA transcripts served as the template for amplifying TCR beta CDR3 regions. In the first-round RT-PCR of the TCR CDR3, the HTBI primer set was used. Via MiXCR, TCRdb re-called the multiplex PCR reads, giving one row per CDR3 protein. The sample holds fewer than 900,000 distinct CDR3 sequences; less than 20% are singletons and the top ten take approximately 8.4%. The sequencing sample was made of blood. The receptor source for this set is a young man with Graves' hyperthyroidism.

In its sample, this clonotype was seen a few times. The chain carries TRBV6-1 and TRBJ2-3, with a weak D call TRBD1 (6 bases). V was trimmed by 9 bases and J by 2 bases, leaving 12 bases between them. The CDR3 is 13 amino acids. CDR1 and CDR2 (germline): MNHNS, SASEGT. The CDR3 sequence: CASLRGNTDTQYF. The CDR3 DNA follows: TGTGCCAGTTTAAGGGGGAACACAGATACGCAGTATTTT.

The chain recombines TRBV28 with TRBJ2-7; TRBD1 matches at 9 bases. The CDR3 consists of 14 residues. Germline V gene sequence: CDR1 MDHEN, CDR2 SYDVKM. V shed 6 bases and J 2 bases; nucleotides not matched to a gene: 5. The CDR3: CASSTGGIAYEQYF. CDR3 DNA: TGTGCCAGCAGCACAGGGGGCATAGCCTACGAGCAGTACTTC.

This clonotype was counted at least ten times. The chain uses TRBV29-1 and TRBJ2-1; 11 bases match TRBD2. CDR1 and CDR2 from the germline V gene are SQVTM and ANQGSEA. This CDR3 is built from 18 residues. V was clipped by 6 bases and J by 0 bases; unmatched bases: 13. CDR3 loop: CSVQGLAVPHRSYNEQFF. The DNA of the CDR3 is TGCAGCGTCCAGGGACTAGCGGTCCCCCACCGCTCCTACAATGAGCAGTTCTTC.

This clonotype showed up many times. The genes are TRBV18 and TRBJ2-1; TRBD2 matches 9 bases. Looked up from germline, CDR1 is KGHSH and CDR2 is LQKENI. Trimming cost V 2 bases and J 7 bases; bases outside gene matches: 9. The CDR3 contains 16 residues. The DNA of the CDR3 is TGTGCCAGCTCACCAAGGTCTAGCGGGAAGGTGAATGAGCAGTTCTTC. Protein product: CASSPRSSGKVNEQFF.

This clonotype showed up many times. The CDR3 DNA sequence: TGTGCCAGCAGTCCCCGTGACAGGGGGAATAGCGGGGAGCTGTTTTTT. Its translation: CASSPRDRGNSGELFF. The chain carries TRBV12-3 or TRBV12-4 and TRBJ2-2; 9 bases agree with TRBD1. Trimming cost V 5 bases and J 7 bases; bases outside gene matches: 11. The CDR3 extends over 16 amino acids.

The sample holds many counts of this clonotype. The J gene is TRBJ2-1, the V gene TRBV2; maybe TRBD1 (5 bases). There are 15 residues in the CDR3. Trimming shortened V by 5 bases and J by 1 base, and 12 bases separated the two germline ends. Per the germline V gene, CDR1 is SNHLY and CDR2 is FYNNEI. The CDR3 is CASSSDSKSYNEQFF. CDR3 coding DNA: TGTGCCAGCAGTTCCGACAGTAAGTCCTACAATGAGCAGTTCTTC.

The table lists this clonotype with a few counts. The CDR3 DNA follows: TGTGCCAGCAGTGACTCAAGCAGCACCGGGGAGCTGTTTTTT. Residues: CASSDSSSTGELFF. The rearrangement uses TRBV6-4 and TRBJ2-2; unclear D gene. V was clipped by 0 bases and J by 4 bases, with 6 bases between them. CDR3 length: 14 residues. The germline V gene has CDR1 MRHNA and CDR2 SNTAGT.

The CDR3 DNA sequence: TGCAGCGTTGAAGTGGCCGACGAGCAGTACTTC. It is translated as CSVEVADEQYF. The rearrangement joins TRBV29-1 to TRBJ2-7; D remains unclear. V was pared by 1 base and J by 5 bases, with 6 bases between. This CDR3 region has 11 residues. From germline, CDR1 is SQVTM and CDR2 ANQGSEA.

This clonotype was seen only a few times. DNA of the CDR3: TGTGCCTGGAGTCCTCGGCGGGGTGGCAATCAGCCCCAGCATTTT. As protein: CAWSPRRGGNQPQHF. The chain carries TRBV30 and TRBJ1-5; unclear D gene. This CDR3 contains 15 residues. Germline V gene sequence: CDR1 GTSNPN, CDR2 SVGIG (reference sequence). With 2 bases removed from V and 2 bases from J, the gap between germline ends came to 13 bases.

This clonotype was observed at least ten times. V and J are TRBV20-1 and TRBJ2-3, with no clear D. CDR3 size: 15 residues. Germline V gene lookup returns CDR1 DFQATT and CDR2 SNEGSKA (reference sequence). The V end lost 2 bases, the J end lost 2 bases, and 14 bases lay between the germline ends. The CDR3 protein is CSARLYGRHTDTQYF. In nucleotides, the CDR3 is TGCAGTGCTAGACTCTACGGACGCCACACAGATACGCAGTATTTT.

At least ten counts were recorded for this clonotype. The chain uses TRBV3-1 and TRBJ1-2, with TRBD1 as a possible D gene (5 bases). The germline V and J ends were trimmed by 1 base and 8 bases, with 11 bases remaining between them. This CDR3 spans 13 amino acids. Germline V CDR1 and CDR2: LGHDT, YNNKEL (reference sequence). CDR3 sequence: CASSQVPTGGYTF. The CDR3 DNA reads TGTGCCAGCAGCCAAGTTCCCACAGGCGGCTACACCTTC.

The V gene is TRBV7-9, the J gene TRBJ2-7, with 7 nucleotides matching TRBD1. The V gene's germline CDR1 is SEHNR and CDR2 FQNEAQ (reference sequence). V was clipped by 2 bases and J by 3 bases; unmatched bases: 4. The CDR3 covers 14 residues. The CDR3 here is CASSLTGDVYEQYF. CDR3 in DNA: TGTGCCAGCAGCTTAACAGGGGATGTCTACGAGCAGTACTTC.

The chain has TRBV6-1 and TRBJ2-2; 7 positions agree with TRBD1. V lost 7 bases, J lost 4 bases, and 6 bases stayed unmatched. The germline V gene has CDR1 MNHNS and CDR2 SASEGT. This CDR3 is 14 amino acids long. Here the CDR3 reads CASTSTGPTGELFF. The CDR3 DNA reads TGTGCCAGCACCTCGACAGGGCCCACCGGGGAGCTGTTTTTT.

The chain combines TRBV4-3 with TRBJ2-5; D call uncertain. The germline V gene has CDR1 LGHNA and CDR2 YSLEER. This CDR3 spans 14 amino acids. Trimming cost V 1 base and J 4 bases, with 10 bases left between them. The CDR3 nucleotides read TGCGCCAGCAGCCAAGTGATGCGCCCAGAGACCCAGTACTTC. This gives the protein CASSQVMRPETQYF.

The table lists this clonotype with a few counts. The J gene is TRBJ2-7, the V gene TRBV28; D may correspond to TRBD1 or TRBD2 (7 bases each). V was clipped by 7 bases and J by 3 bases, with 13 bases between them. The CDR3 sequence is 13 residues long. The germline CDR1 and CDR2 sequences are MDHEN and SYDVKM. CDR3 DNA: TGTGCCAGCACCCAGGGGGGGGTCTACGAGCAGTACTTC. Translating it yields CASTQGGVYEQYF.

There are many counts of this clonotype. The chain carries TRBV30 and TRBJ2-7, with a tentative D call TRBD2 (6 bases). CDR1 GTSNPN and CDR2 SVGIG come from the germline V gene (reference sequence). V was pared by 2 bases and J by 0 bases, with 11 bases between. CDR3 length equals 14 residues. This chain's CDR3 is CAWSRGMSSYEQYF. The CDR3 DNA follows: TGTGCCTGGAGTCGGGGGATGAGCTCCTACGAGCAGTACTTC.

This clonotype was observed a few times. The CDR3 nucleotides read TGCGCCAGCAGCGAACAGGGGGCGGACGAGCAGTACTTC. Protein product: CASSEQGADEQYF. This chain uses TRBV5-1 with TRBJ2-7; TRBD1 matches at 9 bases. Germline-derived CDR1 and CDR2 are SGHRS and YFSETQ. With V trimmed by 4 bases and J by 5 bases, 4 bases remained unmatched. The CDR3 loop spans 13 amino acids.

The table lists this clonotype with a few counts. V gene TRBV24-1 combines with J gene TRBJ2-5; D not resolved. In germline, CDR1 is KGHDR, CDR2 SFDVKD. V was clipped by 5 bases and J by 1 base, with 13 bases between them. This CDR3 has 15 residues. CDR3 coding DNA: TGTGCCACCAGTGTCGGGTATTGGGGCCAAGAGACCCAGTACTTC. This gives the protein CATSVGYWGQETQYF.

This clonotype was counted a few times. This rearrangement joins TRBV5-4 to TRBJ2-7, with D possibly matching TRBD1 (5 bases). The germline V and J ends were trimmed by 9 bases and 3 bases, with 16 bases remaining between them. The V gene's germline CDR1 is SGHNT and CDR2 YYREEE (reference sequence). This CDR3 has 13 amino acids. CDR3 in DNA: TGTGCCACGTCAAATGTAGGGGTCTACGAGCAGTACTTC. Its protein is CATSNVGVYEQYF.

This clonotype was counted once. Germline and junction disagree at one end, which may indicate a read error. The V and J genes are TRBV24-1 and TRBJ2-2; D is perhaps TRBD2 (5 bases). CDR3 length: 12 residues. The germline V gene has CDR1 KGHDR and CDR2 SFDVKD. The CDR3 sequence: CATSDFTGEPFF. In DNA form, the CDR3 reads TGTGCCACCAGTGATTTTACCGGGGAGCCGTTTTTT.

This clonotype has a handful of counts. This chain uses TRBV28 with TRBJ2-7, with a weak D call TRBD2 (5 bases). Germline V gene lookup returns CDR1 MDHEN and CDR2 SYDVKM. The CDR3 contains 13 residues. The ends were cut back, 6 bases at V and 3 bases at J, with 12 bases in the middle. Written as DNA, the CDR3 is TGTGCCAGCAGACGGCCGGGATACTACGAGCAGTACTTC. The encoded protein is CASRRPGYYEQYF.

This rearrangement joins TRBV19 to TRBJ2-7; D is perhaps TRBD2 (6 bases). Germline lookup yields CDR1 LNHDA and CDR2 SQIVND (reference sequence). There are 13 residues in the CDR3. V lost 6 bases and J lost 3, with 12 bases in between. In DNA, the CDR3 is TGTGCCAGTAGCTCTAGCGATCACTACGAGCAGTACTTC. It specifies CASSSSDHYEQYF.

The rearrangement uses TRBV20-1 and TRBJ1-5; D may be TRBD1 (6 bases). Between the trimmed V and J ends, which lost 0 bases and 2 bases, there was a span of 14 bases. The CDR3 runs to 16 residues. CDR1 DFQATT and CDR2 SNEGSKA come from the germline V gene (reference sequence). The CDR3 reads CSARDLGALGNQPQHF. Here the CDR3 DNA reads TGCAGTGCTAGAGATTTGGGGGCCCTGGGCAATCAGCCCCAGCATTTT.

At least ten counts were recorded for this clonotype. This chain joins TRBV7-2 and TRBJ1-1; D possibly corresponds to TRBD1 (5 bases). The CDR3 is made up of 15 amino acids. V lost 5 bases and J lost 0, with 13 bases in between. Germline CDR1 reads SGHTA; CDR2 reads FQGNSA. In DNA, the CDR3 is TGTGCCAGCAGCCCGGGACGGAGCATGAACACTGAAGCTTTCTTT. This encodes CASSPGRSMNTEAFF.

Of note for this clonotype: A much larger clone lies a single base off, so this may be a read error. This CDR3 is CASSLYREVSEQFF. The CDR3 DNA follows: TGTGCCAGCAGTTTGTATCGGGAGGTGAGTGAGCAGTTCTTC. The gene calls are TRBV12-3 or TRBV12-4 and TRBJ2-1; the match to TRBD2 covers 7 bases. The CDR3 spans 14 residues. With V trimmed by 3 bases and J by 9 bases, 8 bases remained unmatched.

The table lists this clonotype with a few counts. The chain employs TRBV12-3 or TRBV12-4 and TRBJ2-2; D unclear. CDR3 length equals 16 residues. Trimming stripped 5 bases from V and 4 bases from J, with 17 bases between. DNA of the CDR3: TGTGCCAGCAGTCCCGGCCGGGCTTCTTTCACCGGGGAGCTGTTTTTT. Translation gives CASSPGRASFTGELFF.

This clonotype has ten or more counts. The chain couples TRBV2 to TRBJ2-3; D remains unclear. Looked up from germline, CDR1 is SNHLY and CDR2 is FYNNEI. This CDR3 comprises 17 residues. Trimming took off 3 bases at V and 4 bases at J, with 20 bases between the two ends. DNA of the CDR3: TGTGCCAGCAGTGATATCACAGTTTGGGGTGTGGCAGATACGCAGTATTTT. This sequence encodes CASSDITVWGVADTQYF.

Only a few counts were recorded for this clonotype. This chain connects TRBV20-1 to TRBJ2-7; a possible D gene is TRBD2 (6 bases). The CDR3 contains 15 residues. Trimming shortened V by 1 base and J by 0 bases, and 13 bases separated the two germline ends. CDR1 DFQATT and CDR2 SNEGSKA come from the germline V gene (reference sequence). CDR3 region: CSARVGGARSYEQYF. CDR3 sequence (DNA): TGCAGTGCTAGAGTCGGGGGAGCCCGCTCCTACGAGCAGTACTTC.